The present TCR beta chain was sequenced within a study of graft-versus-host responses after intestinal transplantation. Across the whole study: Recipients were all induced with anti-thymocyte globulin, then given tacrolimus and steroids for two to three years.

Profiling relied on immunoSEQ multiplex PCR, and the TCRdb table lists in-frame clones only, not all of them. Among about 26,000 clones listed, about 80% were seen once. This clone came up once. Its specificity is not known. The CDR3 runs to 15 residues. Germline CDR1 SGHRS, CDR2 YFSETQ. V lost 5 bases to trimming and J lost 2 bases, with 13 bases between them. Study outcomes and limitations: Recipient marrow harbored GvH clones, some of which surfaced first in ileum or blood. In patients with graft-donor T cell macrochimerism, allograft graft-versus-host to host-versus-graft clonal ratios were high. The highest levels of circulating GvH clones went along with early declines in HvG clones after transplant.

This specimen was unstimulated CD4+ T cells sorted from spleen or lymph node cells, taken before intestinal transplant. The source of this sequence is a human donor who received an intestinal transplant. The rearrangement uses TRBV5-1 and TRBJ1-4, with a possible D match to TRBD1 (5 bases). CDR3 sequence reads: CASRDQGVTNEKLFF. The CDR3 nucleotides read TGCGCCAGCAGAGACCAGGGTGTCACTAATGAAAAACTGTTTTTT.